The source of this TCR beta chain is a study of control samples from healthy donors and cancer patients. Generated by immunoSEQ multiplex PCR, the TCRdb table keeps only in-frame clones and is missing some. The profile shows 110,000 to 150,000 clones, 91% of them singletons. Sequenced input: blood. The sequence was collected from a man between 18 and 35 years old in good health.

The CDR3 DNA is TGTGCCAGCAGCCACCTTAGGGGGAGTGGAAACACCATATATTTT. Protein product: CASSHLRGSGNTIYF. The chain carries TRBV3-1 (or the pseudogene TRBV3-2) and TRBJ1-3, with a possible D match to TRBD1 (6 bases). Trimming left V 3 bases short and J 3 bases short, with 12 bases between. This CDR3 has 15 residues. Germline lookup yields CDR1 LGHDT and CDR2 YNNKEL (reference sequence).